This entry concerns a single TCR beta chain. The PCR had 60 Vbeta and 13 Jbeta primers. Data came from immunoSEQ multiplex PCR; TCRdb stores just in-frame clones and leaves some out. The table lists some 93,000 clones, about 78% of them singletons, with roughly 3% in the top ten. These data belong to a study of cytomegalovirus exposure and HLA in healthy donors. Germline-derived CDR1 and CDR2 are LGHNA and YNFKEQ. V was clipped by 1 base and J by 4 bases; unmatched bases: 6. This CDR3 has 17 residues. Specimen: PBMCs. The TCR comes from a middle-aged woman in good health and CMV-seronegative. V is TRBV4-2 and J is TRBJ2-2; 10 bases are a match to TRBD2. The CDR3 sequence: CASSQVLAGAGTGELFF. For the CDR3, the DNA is TGTGCCAGCAGCCAAGTTCTAGCGGGGGCAGGCACCGGGGAGCTGTTTTTT.